A single sample gave rise to the 29 T cell receptor beta chains below, sequenced in a study of shared clonotypes between healthy human individuals. Generated by immunoSEQ multiplex PCR, the TCRdb table keeps only in-frame clones and is missing some. The table records just over 2,000,000 clones, about 95% of them present only once. What was sequenced was naive CD4+ T cells sorted from blood. Subset indicated: CD45RA+ positively selected. All receptors derive from a young man in good health.

Regarding this clone: Mismatch with germline at one junction end may stem from a read error. The sample holds other DNA sequences that translate to the same CDR3. V is TRBV29-1 and J is TRBJ2-5; 7 bases match TRBD1. CDR1 is SQVTM and CDR2 is ANQGSEA in the germline V gene. The CDR3 has 13 amino acids. CDR3 loop: CSVEGDRRETQYF. The CDR3 nucleotides read TGCAGCGTTGAAGGGGACAGAAGGGAGACCCAATACTTC.

The CDR3 sequence is CASSLGQTYQETQYF. The CDR3 bases are TGTGCCAGCAGTTTGGGACAGACGTACCAAGAGACCCAGTACTTC. The chain couples TRBV27 to TRBJ2-5, with 7 bases that match TRBD1. Trimming took 3 bases from V and 0 from J; bases not matched to a gene: 4. The germline V gene encodes CDR1 MNHEY and CDR2 SMNVEV (reference sequence). The CDR3 contains 15 residues.

This clone was seen once. V gene TRBV4-2 combines with J gene TRBJ2-3, with TRBD2 identical over 9 bases. The ends lost 0 bases at V and 9 bases at J; junction bases unmatched: 7. CDR3 size: 15 residues. CDR1 and CDR2 from the germline V gene are LGHNA and YNFKEQ. For the CDR3, the DNA is TGTGCCAGCAGCCAAGAGGCGGGGGGGCCGGCGACGCAGTATTTT. It specifies CASSQEAGGPATQYF.

V usage is TRBV13 and J usage is TRBJ2-7; D not certain. Deletions cut 2 bases from V and 2 bases from J, with 7 bases between. The germline V gene has CDR1 PRHDT and CDR2 FYEKMQ (reference sequence). The CDR3 is 13 residues long. This chain's CDR3 is CASSLSPPYEQYF. The CDR3 coding sequence is TGTGCCAGCAGCTTAAGCCCCCCCTACGAGCAGTACTTC.

This chain connects TRBV10-1 to TRBJ2-3, with D possibly being TRBD1 or TRBD2 (6 bases each). The V end lost 8 bases, the J end lost 4 bases, and 19 bases lay between the germline ends. Germline V gene sequence: CDR1 WNHNN, CDR2 SYGVQD (reference sequence). This CDR3 is 15 amino acids long. The CDR3 loop is CASSPRGLAADTQYF. The CDR3 nucleotides read TGCGCCAGCTCTCCCCGGGGGCTAGCAGCAGATACGCAGTATTTT.

This clone was recorded once. CDR3 sequence (DNA): TGCGCCAGCAGCCCTGACAGTACCTACGAGCAGTACTTC. Protein product: CASSPDSTYEQYF. The chain uses TRBV5-1 and TRBJ2-7; D is possibly TRBD1 (5 bases). V gave up 4 bases and J gave up 2 bases, with 10 bases separating them. This CDR3 is 13 amino acids long. CDR1 is SGHRS and CDR2 is YFSETQ in the germline V gene.

V and J are TRBV12-2 and TRBJ1-2. TRBV12-2 constitutes a pseudogene. The CDR3 is made up of 15 amino acids. The CDR3 loop reads CASPLAGGDYYGYTF. CDR3 coding DNA: TGTGCAAGTCCCCTAGCGGGAGGGGACTACTATGGCTACACCTTC.

This CDR3 is CASSLRQESSYNSPLHF. The DNA of the CDR3 is TGTGCCAGCAGCTTGAGGCAGGAGAGCTCCTATAATTCACCCCTCCACTTT. This rearrangement joins TRBV5-6 to TRBJ1-6; no clear D gene. The CDR3 covers 17 residues. V lost 1 base, J lost 0 bases, and 11 bases lay in between. Germline CDR1 is SGHDT and CDR2 is YYEEEE.

The chain is built from TRBV9 and TRBJ2-3; no firm D call. V was shortened by 4 bases and J by 2 bases, with 14 bases between the two germline ends. Germline V CDR1 and CDR2: SGDLS, YYNGEE. CDR3 length: 15 amino acids. The CDR3 nucleotides read TGTGCCAGCAGCCTCGCCGGAGCAAACACAGATACGCAGTATTTT. It is translated as CASSLAGANTDTQYF.

The V call is TRBV18, the J call TRBJ2-7; D unclear. V was cut by 5 bases and J by 3 bases, with 11 bases left in between. Germline lookup yields CDR1 KGHSH and CDR2 LQKENI. The CDR3 loop spans 13 amino acids. The CDR3 loop reads CASSALPSYEQYF. CDR3 DNA: TGTGCCAGCTCAGCCCTTCCCAGCTACGAGCAGTACTTC.

V is TRBV18 and J is TRBJ2-7; weak D call: TRBD2 (7 bases). V was trimmed by 2 bases and J by 8 bases, leaving 16 bases between them. The germline V gene encodes CDR1 KGHSH and CDR2 LQKENI. The CDR3 contains 14 residues. CDR3 amino acids: CASSPSPPGGKQYF. Here the CDR3 DNA reads TGTGCCAGCTCACCAAGCCCACCGGGGGGCAAGCAGTACTTC.

This clone was seen only once. The chain couples TRBV7-9 to TRBJ1-4; no reliable D call. CDR1 is SEHNR and CDR2 is FQNEAQ in the germline V gene (reference sequence). CDR3 size: 14 residues. The germline V and J ends were trimmed by 5 bases and 1 base, with 8 bases remaining between them. The CDR3 DNA reads as TGTGCCAGCAGCGTGGGTCTAACTAATGAAAAACTGTTTTTT. It yields the protein CASSVGLTNEKLFF.

The rearrangement joins TRBV27 to TRBJ1-1, with 9 bases that match TRBD1. V was pared by 6 bases and J by 2 bases, with 4 bases of the junction left unmatched. The CDR3 has 14 residues. CDR1 is MNHEY, CDR2 SMNVEV, per germline (reference sequence). The CDR3 nucleotides are TGTGCCAGCAGCAGGGACAGGGTTAACACTGAAGCTTTCTTT. It is translated as CASSRDRVNTEAFF.

With regard to this clone: The junction differs from germline at one of its ends, possibly a read error. The rearrangement uses TRBV28 and TRBJ2-1; the D gene is possibly TRBD2 (6 bases). CDR3 length equals 16 residues. CDR1 is MDHEN, CDR2 SYDVKM, per germline. The CDR3 sequence: CASSFSRGLFYNERFF. The CDR3 bases are TGTGCCAGCAGTTTCTCCCGCGGACTATTCTACAATGAGCGGTTCTTC.

This chain connects TRBV27 to TRBJ1-2; D ambiguous. The V end lost 7 bases, the J end lost 4 bases, and 13 bases lay between the germline ends. CDR3 size: 13 residues. CDR1 and CDR2 (germline): MNHEY, SMNVEV (reference sequence). CDR3 region: CASNLQKIYGYTF. Written as DNA, the CDR3 is TGTGCCAGCAATCTACAGAAAATCTATGGCTACACCTTC.

The chain carries TRBV19 and TRBJ1-4, with TRBD1 matching 7 bases. Looked up from germline, CDR1 is LNHDA and CDR2 is SQIVND (reference sequence). The CDR3 has 14 residues. V dropped 11 bases and J dropped 6; count of bases not matched to a gene: 12. In DNA, the CDR3 is TGTGCCTGCCACTCGACAGGGAGAGATGAAAAACTGTTTTTT. Its protein is CACHSTGRDEKLFF.

The chain is built from TRBV30 and TRBJ1-1; D unresolved. V lost 5 bases and J lost 1, with 17 bases in between. Per the germline V gene, CDR1 is GTSNPN and CDR2 is SVGIG (reference sequence). The CDR3 length is 15 residues. The CDR3 DNA reads TGTGCCTGGGGGTTTCCGCATCTGAGGAACACTGAAGCTTTCTTT. Translating it yields CAWGFPHLRNTEAFF. Supplemented by reference TRBV30 and TRBJ1-1, the full variable domain reads SQTIHQWPATLVQPVGSPLSLECTVEGTSNPNLYWYRQAAGRGLQLLFYSVGIGQISSEVPQNLSASRPQDRQFILSSKKLLLSDSGFYLCAWGFPHLRNTEAFFGQGTRLTVV.

The chain couples TRBV5-1 to TRBJ1-1; the D gene is possibly TRBD1 (6 bases). The CDR3 consists of 17 residues. Per germline, CDR1 SGHRS and CDR2 YFSETQ. The V end was cut by 7 bases, the J end by 7 bases, with 29 bases between. The CDR3 is CASQRYGSPAQQGEAFF. CDR3 nucleotides: TGCGCCAGCCAGCGCTACGGATCCCCGGCTCAACAGGGTGAAGCTTTCTTT.

V usage is TRBV28 and J usage is TRBJ2-2; 8 bases are shared with TRBD2. Per germline, CDR1 MDHEN and CDR2 SYDVKM. This CDR3 is built from 15 residues. V shed 2 bases, J shed 4 bases, and the junction held 3 bases outside the gene matches. The CDR3 protein is CASSLGGLVTGELFF. The CDR3 region has the DNA TGTGCCAGCAGTTTAGGGGGACTAGTCACCGGGGAGCTGTTTTTT.

The chain is built from TRBV11-2 and TRBJ2-7; 9 bases are shared with TRBD2. The trim removed 0 bases at V and 2 bases at J, leaving 2 bases unmatched. Germline V gene data show CDR1 as SGHAT and CDR2 as FQNNGV. The CDR3 covers 15 residues. The CDR3 DNA sequence: TGTGCCAGCAGCTTAGAGGGGACTAGCACCTACGAGCAGTACTTC. Protein: CASSLEGTSTYEQYF.

The chain carries TRBV29-1 and TRBJ2-3; TRBD2 aligns across 12 bases. The germline CDR1 and CDR2 sequences are SQVTM and ANQGSEA. The CDR3 consists of 14 residues. Trimming at V came to 5 bases and at J to 6 bases, leaving 6 bases not matched to a gene. CDR3 in DNA: TGCAGCGTTACGAAGACTAGCGGGAGTGATACGCAGTATTTT. Its translation is CSVTKTSGSDTQYF.

This clone was seen more than once but under ten times. The chain carries TRBV5-1 and TRBJ2-7, with D uncertain. V lost 5 bases to trimming and J lost 2 bases, with 11 bases between them. This CDR3 spans 13 amino acids. Germline lookup yields CDR1 SGHRS and CDR2 YFSETQ. CDR3 sequence: CASSTQLTYEQYF. CDR3 bases: TGCGCCAGCAGTACACAGCTAACCTACGAGCAGTACTTC.

V and J are TRBV7-6 and TRBJ1-6; 8 bases are a match to TRBD1. CDR3 length equals 14 residues. J was trimmed by 10 bases and V by 5 bases; bases with no gene match: 7. From germline, CDR1 is SGHVS and CDR2 FNYEAQ. The CDR3 reads CASSNGQGGSPLHF. As DNA, the CDR3 is TGTGCCAGCAGCAACGGACAGGGAGGATCACCCCTCCACTTT.

The rearrangement joins TRBV27 to TRBJ2-1; 7 nucleotides line up with TRBD2. The CDR3 runs 17 residues. Germline loops: CDR1 MNHEY, CDR2 SMNVEV (reference sequence). The trim removed 1 base at V and 5 bases at J, leaving 11 bases unmatched. The DNA of the CDR3 is TGTGCCAGCAGTTTATACCCTAAAGCGGGGACTGACAATGAGCAGTTCTTC. It specifies CASSLYPKAGTDNEQFF.

The chain links TRBV4-3 to TRBJ1-2; D is unclear. CDR1 and CDR2 from the germline V gene are LGHNA and YSLEER. Trimming left V 0 bases short and J 4 bases short, with 9 bases between. The CDR3 is 14 amino acids. Here the CDR3 DNA reads TGCGCCAGCAGCCAAGAAATAACCCCCTATGGCTACACCTTC. Residues: CASSQEITPYGYTF.

A word on this clone: The same CDR3 can be traced to other DNA sequences in this sample. The chain has TRBV19 and TRBJ1-2; the D gene is possibly TRBD1 (5 bases). The CDR3 runs to 13 residues. V was pared by 6 bases and J by 0 bases, with 8 bases between. Per germline, CDR1 LNHDA and CDR2 SQIVND (reference sequence). The CDR3 here is CASSGQANYGYTF. In DNA form, the CDR3 reads TGTGCCAGTAGCGGACAAGCTAACTATGGCTACACCTTC.

This chain links TRBV6-4 with TRBJ2-3; D not resolved. Trimming stripped 6 bases from V and 4 bases from J, with 11 bases between. CDR1 and CDR2 (germline): MRHNA, SNTAGT. There are 13 residues in the CDR3. CDR3 sequence (DNA): TGTGCCAGCAGCGCCGGTCGGGCAGATACGCAGTATTTT. Protein sequence: CASSAGRADTQYF.

This chain links TRBV9 with TRBJ2-7; 11 nucleotides agree with TRBD2. Germline values: CDR1 SGDLS, CDR2 YYNGEE. The CDR3 has 14 residues. J was trimmed by 5 bases and V by 3 bases; bases with no gene match: 4. DNA of the CDR3: TGTGCCAGCAGCGCCGTTAGCGGGAGGGACGAGCAGTACTTC. This codes for CASSAVSGRDEQYF.

The chain combines TRBV28 with TRBJ2-2; 7 nucleotides line up with TRBD2. The CDR3 extends over 15 amino acids. Germline CDR1 reads MDHEN; CDR2 reads SYDVKM. V shed 3 bases and J 0 bases; nucleotides not matched to a gene: 1. The CDR3 region is CASSFGGTNTGELFF. The CDR3 DNA reads as TGTGCCAGCAGTTTCGGGGGGACGAACACCGGGGAGCTGTTTTTT. The full variable domain, rest sourced from reference TRBV28 and TRBJ2-2, is DVKVTQSSRYLVKRTGEKVFLECVQDMDHENMFWYRQDPGLGLRLIYFSYDVKMKEKGDIPEGYSVSREKKERFSLILESASTNQTSMYLCASSFGGTNTGELFFGEGSRLTVL.